This T cell receptor (beta chain) stems from a study of blood T cell repertoires in COVID-19. For the study at large: The analysed material was cDNA or gDNA that came from T cells, B-cell-depleted T cells, or PBMCs.

Trimming took off 5 bases at V and 1 base at J, with 8 bases between the two ends. CDR1 SGHTA and CDR2 FQGTGA come from the germline V gene. The CDR3 is 13 amino acids. In the study's own analysis: Amplification with reference gene primers provided the estimates of nucleated cell counts. The protocol was immunoSEQ multiplex PCR, while the TCRdb copy is restricted to in-frame clones and leaves out a portion. V and J calls and clone size are given by that table; D and trimming were obtained from the DNA. In the table there are 200,000 to 250,000 clones, roughly 86% of which are singletons. J is TRBJ2-5 and V is TRBV7-3; D possibly corresponds to TRBD1 (6 bases). The origin of this receptor is a man between 45 and 60 years old with acute or convalescent COVID-19. Specimen: peripheral blood. The CDR3 sequence: CASSPDSQETQYF. CDR3 bases: TGTGCCAGCAGCCCGGACAGCCAAGAGACCCAGTACTTC.